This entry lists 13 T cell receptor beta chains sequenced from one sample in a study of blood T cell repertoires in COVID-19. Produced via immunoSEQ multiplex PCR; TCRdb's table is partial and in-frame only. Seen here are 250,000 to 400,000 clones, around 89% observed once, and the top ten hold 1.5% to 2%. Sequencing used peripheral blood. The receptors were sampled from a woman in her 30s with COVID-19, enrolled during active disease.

The CDR3 bases are TGTGCCAGTAGTATGGAAGGAGGAACAGGCTACACCTTC. It encodes CASSMEGGTGYTF. The chain links TRBV19 to TRBJ1-2, with unresolved D. The CDR3 consists of 13 residues. Trimming cost V 3 bases and J 8 bases, with 13 bases left between them. CDR1 LNHDA and CDR2 SQIVND come from the germline V gene (reference sequence).

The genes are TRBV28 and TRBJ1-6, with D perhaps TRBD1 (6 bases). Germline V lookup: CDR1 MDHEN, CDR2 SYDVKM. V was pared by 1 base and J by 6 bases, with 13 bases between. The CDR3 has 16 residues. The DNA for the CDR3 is TGTGCCAGCAGTTTATTGGGGGCAAGGGTTAATTCACCCCTCCACTTT. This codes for CASSLLGARVNSPLHF.

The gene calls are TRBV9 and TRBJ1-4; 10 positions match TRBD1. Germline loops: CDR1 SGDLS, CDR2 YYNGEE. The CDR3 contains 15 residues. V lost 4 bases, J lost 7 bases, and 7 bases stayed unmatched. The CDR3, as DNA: TGTGCCAGCAGCCTCCACGGGACAGGGGTTGAAAAACTGTTTTTT. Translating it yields CASSLHGTGVEKLFF.

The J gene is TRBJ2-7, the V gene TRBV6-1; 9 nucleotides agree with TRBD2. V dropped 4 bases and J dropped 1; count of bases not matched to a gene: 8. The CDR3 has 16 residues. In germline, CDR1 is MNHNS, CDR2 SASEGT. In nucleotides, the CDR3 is TGTGCCAGCAGTGCGATCCCTAGCGGGGCATCCTACGAGCAGTACTTC. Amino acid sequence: CASSAIPSGASYEQYF.

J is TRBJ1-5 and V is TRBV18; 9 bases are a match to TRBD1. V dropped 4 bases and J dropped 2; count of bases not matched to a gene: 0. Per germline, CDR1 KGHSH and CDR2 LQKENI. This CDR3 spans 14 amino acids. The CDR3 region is CASSRDRGNQPQHF. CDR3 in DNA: TGTGCCAGCTCACGGGACAGGGGCAATCAGCCCCAGCATTTT. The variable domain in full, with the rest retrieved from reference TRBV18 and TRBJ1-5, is NAGVMQNPRHLVRRRGQEARLRCSPMKGHSHVYWYRQLPEEGLKFMVYLQKENIIDESGMPKERFSAEFPKEGPSILRIQQVVRGDSAAYFCASSRDRGNQPQHFGDGTRLSIL.

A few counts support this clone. Here the CDR3 DNA reads TGTGCCAGCAATAAGCAACTCTCTGGAAACACCATATATTTT. This sequence encodes CASNKQLSGNTIYF. The rearrangement joins TRBV28 to TRBJ1-3; D gene uncertain. The CDR3 has 14 residues. CDR1 and CDR2 from the germline V gene are MDHEN and SYDVKM. V was cut by 7 bases and J by 0 bases, with 10 bases left in between. The full variable domain, with the rest looked up from reference TRBV28 and TRBJ1-3, is DVKVTQSSRYLVKRTGEKVFLECVQDMDHENMFWYRQDPGLGLRLIYFSYDVKMKEKGDIPEGYSVSREKKERFSLILESASTNQTSMYLCASNKQLSGNTIYFGEGSWLTVV.

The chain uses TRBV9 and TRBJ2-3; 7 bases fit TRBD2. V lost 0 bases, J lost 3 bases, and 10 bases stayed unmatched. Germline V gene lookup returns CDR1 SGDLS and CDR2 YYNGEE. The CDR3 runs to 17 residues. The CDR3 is CASSVVSNPGGTDTQYF. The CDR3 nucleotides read TGTGCCAGCAGCGTAGTTTCCAACCCGGGGGGTACAGATACGCAGTATTTT.

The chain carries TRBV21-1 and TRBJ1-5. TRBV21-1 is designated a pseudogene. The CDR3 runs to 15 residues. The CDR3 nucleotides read TGTGCCAGCAGCTCGCGGGACTGTAGCAATCAGCCCCAGCATTTT. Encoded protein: CASSSRDCSNQPQHF.

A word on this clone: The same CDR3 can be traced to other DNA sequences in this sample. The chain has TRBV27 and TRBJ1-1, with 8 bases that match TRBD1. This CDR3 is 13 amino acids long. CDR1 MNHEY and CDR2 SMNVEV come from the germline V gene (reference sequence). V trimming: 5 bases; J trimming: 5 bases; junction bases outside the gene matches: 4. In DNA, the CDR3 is TGTGCCAGCAGTCTACAGGGGGGGACTGAAGCTTTCTTT. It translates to CASSLQGGTEAFF.

The CDR3 bases are TGTGCCAGTAGCGAAAACAGATTCTCTAGCACAGATACGCAGTATTTT. Residues: CASSENRFSSTDTQYF. The V call is TRBV19, the J call TRBJ2-3; D gene unclear. Germline V lookup: CDR1 LNHDA, CDR2 SQIVND (reference sequence). The V and J ends lost 6 bases and 0 bases respectively, with 16 bases between them. CDR3 length: 16 residues.

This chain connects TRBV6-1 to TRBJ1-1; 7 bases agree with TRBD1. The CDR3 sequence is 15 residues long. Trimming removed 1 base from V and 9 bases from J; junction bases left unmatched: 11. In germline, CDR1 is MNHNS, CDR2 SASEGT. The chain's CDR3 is CASSEGVTGTLKAFF. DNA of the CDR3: TGTGCCAGCAGTGAAGGGGTGACAGGGACCCTGAAAGCTTTCTTT.

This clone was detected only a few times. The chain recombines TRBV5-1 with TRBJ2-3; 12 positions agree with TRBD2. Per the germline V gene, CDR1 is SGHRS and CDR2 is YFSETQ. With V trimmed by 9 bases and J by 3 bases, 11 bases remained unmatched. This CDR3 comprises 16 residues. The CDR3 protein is CATKGATSGGTDTQYF. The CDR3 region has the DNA TGCGCCACCAAGGGGGCGACTAGCGGGGGAACAGATACGCAGTATTTT.

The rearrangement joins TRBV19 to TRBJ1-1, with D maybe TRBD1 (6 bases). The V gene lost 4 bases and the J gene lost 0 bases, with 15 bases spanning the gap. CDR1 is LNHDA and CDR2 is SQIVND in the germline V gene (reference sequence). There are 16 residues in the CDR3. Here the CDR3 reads CASSTLRQAMNTEAFF. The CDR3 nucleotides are TGTGCCAGTAGTACCCTAAGACAGGCTATGAACACTGAAGCTTTCTTT.